This TCR beta chain originates from a study of blood T cells in healthy people across ages. Regarding the study as a whole: It was the long-lived donors that had more naive CD4+ cells and higher diversity than aged donors. Total diversity from one million sequenced T cells was likely underestimated. Because sorting was not performed, PBMCs prevented conclusive naive versus antigen-experienced comparison.

A second PCR of about 7 to 12 cycles used a sample-barcoded 5' primer and a J-beta primer mix. TCRdb re-analysed the 5' RACE reads in MiXCR, keeping a single row per CDR3 protein. The sample yields about 670,000 distinct CDR3 sequences, roughly 41% seen once. The CDR3 length is 18 residues. The V gene end was trimmed by 3 bases and the J gene end by 1 base; junction bases not matched to a gene: 12. Germline V gene lookup returns CDR1 LGHNA and CDR2 YNFKEQ. On this clonotype: The antigen remains undetermined.

The V and J genes are TRBV4-2 and TRBJ1-3; 7 bases match TRBD1. This receptor was obtained from a man at least 80 years old in good health. The sample was blood. The CDR3 is CASSQSGTAQTSGNTIYF. The CDR3, as DNA: TGTGCCAGCAGCCAGTCAGGGACAGCCCAGACTTCTGGAAACACCATATATTTT.